Listed here is a single T cell receptor (beta chain). Authors' analysis steps: Reference gene primer amplification gave estimated nucleated cell counts. The method was immunoSEQ multiplex PCR; TCRdb's version includes in-frame clones alone and lacks a portion of them. V and J calls and clone size are as listed in that table; D and trimming were resolved from the DNA. The data show approximately 220,000 clones, roughly 81% seen once. Per germline, CDR1 MGHDK and CDR2 SYGVNS. The CDR3 extends over 13 amino acids. V was pared by 1 base and J by 7 bases, with 10 bases between. The data originate from a study of blood T cell repertoires in COVID-19. Study background: Samples of COVID-19 (acute and convalescent) were obtained from the United States, Italy and Spain. PBMCs, B-cell-depleted T cells, or T cells provided the cDNA or gDNA that made up the material.

Input material: peripheral blood. The chain has TRBV25-1 and TRBJ1-2, with D possibly matching TRBD1 (6 bases). This TCR derives from a man aged 45 to 65 who had recovered from COVID-19. The CDR3, as DNA: TGTGCCAGCAGTGAATCGGGGGGCCCTGGCTACACCTTC. Translation gives CASSESGGPGYTF.